The rows below give T cell receptor beta chains drawn from one sample of a study of blood T cells in healthy people across ages. TCRdb processed the 5' RACE reads anew with MiXCR; each CDR3 protein has one entry. The data hold roughly 900,000 distinct CDR3 sequences, with 45% to 50% observed a single time. The material sequenced was blood. These receptors came from a man aged 25 to 40 in good health. Both conserved end residues are part of each CDR3. The order of the fields is clone size, D gene, V gene, J gene, CDR3 protein, CDR3 DNA. The D gene is left open where the match is weak. Only part of the rows carry a size: once, few, many, or a class if the clone is expanded.

clone size: NA
D gene: TRBD1
V gene: TRBV5-1
J gene: TRBJ2-7
CDR3 protein: CASSINPSGQGTIYEQYF
CDR3 DNA: TGCGCCAGCAGCATAAACCCCTCGGGACAGGGAACCATCTACGAGCAGTACTTC

clone size: NA
D gene: NA
V gene: TRBV12-3/TRBV12-4
J gene: TRBJ1-3
CDR3 protein: CASSLPGGGNTIYF
CDR3 DNA: TGTGCCAGCAGTTTACCGGGGGGCGGAAACACCATATATTTT

clone size: NA
D gene: NA
V gene: TRBV7-2
J gene: TRBJ1-2
CDR3 protein: CASSLAAREEYGYTF
CDR3 DNA: TGTGCCAGCAGCTTAGCAGCTAGGGAAGAGTATGGCTACACCTTC

clone size: NA
D gene: NA
V gene: TRBV7-9
J gene: TRBJ1-1
CDR3 protein: CASSSIDRPLAEAFF
CDR3 DNA: TGTGCCAGCAGCTCGATAGACAGGCCGTTGGCTGAAGCTTTCTTT

clone size: NA
D gene: NA
V gene: TRBV29-1
J gene: TRBJ2-1
CDR3 protein: CSVEGSSGSVNEQFF
CDR3 DNA: TGCAGCGTTGAAGGCTCGTCGGGGTCGGTCAATGAGCAGTTCTTC

clone size: NA
D gene: NA
V gene: TRBV10-3
J gene: TRBJ2-7
CDR3 protein: CAISESHSGQTYEQYF
CDR3 DNA: TGTGCCATCAGTGAGTCGCATTCCGGACAGACCTACGAGCAGTACTTC

clone size: NA
D gene: NA
V gene: TRBV4-3
J gene: TRBJ2-7
CDR3 protein: CASSQAPQVSEQYF
CDR3 DNA: TGCGCCAGCAGCCAAGCGCCCCAGGTGTCCGAGCAGTACTTC

clone size: many
D gene: TRBD2
V gene: TRBV12-3/TRBV12-4
J gene: TRBJ2-3
CDR3 protein: CASGGGTDTQYF
CDR3 DNA: TGTGCCAGCGGGGGGGGCACAGATACGCAGTATTTT

clone size: NA
D gene: NA
V gene: TRBV28
J gene: TRBJ2-3
CDR3 protein: CASTLGRRVSTDTQYF
CDR3 DNA: TGTGCCAGCACCCTTGGGAGGAGGGTAAGCACAGATACGCAGTATTTT

clone size: few
D gene: NA
V gene: TRBV6-1
J gene: TRBJ1-5
CDR3 protein: CASSDEGYSNQPQHF
CDR3 DNA: TGTGCCAGCAGTGACGAAGGGTATAGCAATCAGCCCCAGCATTTT

clone size: NA
D gene: NA
V gene: TRBV6-1
J gene: TRBJ2-7
CDR3 protein: CASSERGPHEQYF
CDR3 DNA: TGTGCCAGCAGTGAACGGGGTCCCCACGAGCAGTACTTC

clone size: NA
D gene: TRBD2
V gene: TRBV4-2
J gene: TRBJ2-1
CDR3 protein: CASSQGTSGGPYNEQFF
CDR3 DNA: TGTGCCAGCAGCCAAGGGACTAGCGGGGGCCCTTACAATGAGCAGTTCTTC

clone size: many
D gene: TRBD1
V gene: TRBV4-3
J gene: TRBJ2-4
CDR3 protein: CASSLEGQGRKNIQYF
CDR3 DNA: TGCGCCAGCAGCCTTGAAGGACAGGGGCGTAAAAACATTCAGTACTTC

clone size: NA
D gene: NA
V gene: TRBV27
J gene: TRBJ1-5
CDR3 protein: CASSLSGVINQPQHF
CDR3 DNA: TGTGCCAGCAGTTTATCAGGGGTAATCAATCAGCCCCAGCATTTT

clone size: NA
D gene: TRBD1
V gene: TRBV5-6
J gene: TRBJ1-2
CDR3 protein: CASSLDTGGGYTF
CDR3 DNA: TGTGCCAGCAGCTTGGATACAGGGGGAGGCTACACCTTC

clone size: many
D gene: NA
V gene: TRBV20-1
J gene: TRBJ2-5
CDR3 protein: CSARSPGGGLGETQYF
CDR3 DNA: TGCAGTGCTAGATCCCCAGGGGGGGGATTAGGAGAGACCCAGTACTTC

clone size: NA
D gene: NA
V gene: TRBV6-6
J gene: TRBJ1-5
CDR3 protein: CASRPGQLDKPQHF
CDR3 DNA: TGTGCCAGCAGACCTGGACAGCTCGATAAGCCCCAGCATTTT